The 10 T cell receptor beta chains listed next were all sequenced from one sample in a study of cytomegalovirus exposure and HLA in healthy donors. Assay used: immunoSEQ multiplex PCR; TCRdb lists only in-frame clones, some missing. The repertoire consists of some 86,000 clones, with roughly 93% occurring once and the leading ten covering approximately 4%. The sample taken for sequencing was PBMCs. All receptors come from a woman in her twenties or thirties in good health and CMV-seronegative.

This clone appeared once. CDR3 sequence reads: CAWNRGQLEKLFF. DNA of the CDR3: TGTGCCTGGAACCGAGGACAGTTAGAAAAACTGTTTTTT. V is TRBV30 and J is TRBJ1-4; TRBD1 might be the D (6 bases). Trimming took off 4 bases at V and 8 bases at J, with 14 bases between the two ends. CDR3 size: 13 residues. Germline V gene data show CDR1 as GTSNPN and CDR2 as SVGIG (reference sequence).

The CDR3 nucleotides read TGTGCCAGCAGTGAACTAGCGGGGGGGCCAGATACGCAGTATTTT. Translation gives CASSELAGGPDTQYF. This rearrangement joins TRBV6-1 to TRBJ2-3; 12 positions agree with TRBD2. The CDR3 consists of 15 residues. J gave up 4 bases and V 2 bases, and 1 base lay outside the gene matches. CDR1 and CDR2 (germline): MNHNS, SASEGT.

The chain employs TRBV10-2 and TRBJ1-5; D might be TRBD1 (6 bases). Trimming removed 9 bases at V and 7 bases at J, with 22 bases between. The CDR3 length is 15 residues. CDR1 is WSHSY, CDR2 SAAADI, per germline. DNA for the CDR3: TGCGCCAGTCCCGGGGGGCGGCGTAATGTACAGCCCCAGCATTTT. The encoded protein is CASPGGRRNVQPQHF.

The V gene is TRBV7-6, the J gene TRBJ1-1; TRBD1 aligns across 10 bases. The germline gives CDR1 SGHVS, CDR2 FNYEAQ. With V trimmed by 5 bases and J by 4 bases, 7 bases remained unmatched. This CDR3 comprises 15 residues. The DNA for the CDR3 is TGTGCCAGCAGCCTTGGGACAGGGGCCACCACTGAAGCTTTCTTT. Translated, it gives CASSLGTGATTEAFF.

The J gene is TRBJ1-6, the V gene TRBV19, with 8 bases that match TRBD1. J was trimmed by 7 bases and V by 4 bases; bases with no gene match: 0. The V gene's germline CDR1 is LNHDA and CDR2 SQIVND (reference sequence). CDR3 length: 13 amino acids. The CDR3 loop reads CASSRTGNSPLHF. As DNA, the CDR3 is TGTGCCAGTAGTAGGACAGGGAATTCACCCCTCCACTTT. Drawing the rest from reference TRBV19 and TRBJ1-6, the complete variable domain is DGGITQSPKYLFRKEGQNVTLSCEQNLNHDAMYWYRQDPGQGLRLIYYSQIVNDFQKGDIAEGYSVSREKKESFPLTVTSAQKNPTAFYLCASSRTGNSPLHFGNGTRLTVT.

Only one count was recorded for this clone. The J gene is TRBJ2-7, the V gene TRBV20-1; TRBD2 might be the D (5 bases). The V end lost 3 bases, the J end lost 5 bases, and 5 bases lay between the germline ends. This CDR3 has 10 amino acids. Germline V gene data show CDR1 as DFQATT and CDR2 as SNEGSKA (reference sequence). CDR3 loop: CSASGDEQYF. The CDR3 DNA sequence: TGCAGTGCTAGCGGGGACGAGCAGTACTTC.

Turning to this clone: At one end, the junction sequence differs from germline, possibly due to a read error. This chain uses TRBV29-1 with TRBJ2-2, with D possibly matching TRBD1 (5 bases). The germline V gene encodes CDR1 SQVTM and CDR2 ANQGSEA. The CDR3 has 13 amino acids. CDR3 region: CSAERGFTGELFF. For the CDR3, the DNA is TGCAGCGCTGAAAGGGGCTTCACCGGGGAGCTGTTTTTT.

This sequence joins TRBV27 and TRBJ2-1, with 7 bases fitting TRBD1. Unmatched junction bases numbered 17, after V lost 6 bases and J lost 6 bases. From germline, CDR1 is MNHEY and CDR2 SMNVEV (reference sequence). The CDR3 length is 17 residues. CDR3 nucleotides: TGTGCCAGCAGCCCTATCCCTATAGGGGGCCCAAGCAATGAGCAGTTCTTC. Its protein is CASSPIPIGGPSNEQFF.

The CDR3 nucleotides are TGTGCCAGCAGTTACTCGCGGGGCCTCTCCTACAATGAGCAGTTCTTC. It yields the protein CASSYSRGLSYNEQFF. The chain combines TRBV28 with TRBJ2-1, with D maybe TRBD2 (6 bases). There are 16 residues in the CDR3. Germline loops: CDR1 MDHEN, CDR2 SYDVKM. Trimming left V 4 bases short and J 0 bases short, with 13 bases between.

V is TRBV7-9 and J is TRBJ2-6; 7 bases align to TRBD1. Trimming removed 5 bases from V and 0 bases from J; junction bases left unmatched: 10. CDR1 and CDR2 from the germline V gene are SEHNR and FQNEAQ (reference sequence). The CDR3 is 18 residues long. The CDR3 is CASSERGGGSSGANVLTF. In nucleotides, the CDR3 is TGTGCCAGCAGCGAAAGAGGGGGCGGAAGCTCTGGGGCCAACGTCCTGACTTTC.